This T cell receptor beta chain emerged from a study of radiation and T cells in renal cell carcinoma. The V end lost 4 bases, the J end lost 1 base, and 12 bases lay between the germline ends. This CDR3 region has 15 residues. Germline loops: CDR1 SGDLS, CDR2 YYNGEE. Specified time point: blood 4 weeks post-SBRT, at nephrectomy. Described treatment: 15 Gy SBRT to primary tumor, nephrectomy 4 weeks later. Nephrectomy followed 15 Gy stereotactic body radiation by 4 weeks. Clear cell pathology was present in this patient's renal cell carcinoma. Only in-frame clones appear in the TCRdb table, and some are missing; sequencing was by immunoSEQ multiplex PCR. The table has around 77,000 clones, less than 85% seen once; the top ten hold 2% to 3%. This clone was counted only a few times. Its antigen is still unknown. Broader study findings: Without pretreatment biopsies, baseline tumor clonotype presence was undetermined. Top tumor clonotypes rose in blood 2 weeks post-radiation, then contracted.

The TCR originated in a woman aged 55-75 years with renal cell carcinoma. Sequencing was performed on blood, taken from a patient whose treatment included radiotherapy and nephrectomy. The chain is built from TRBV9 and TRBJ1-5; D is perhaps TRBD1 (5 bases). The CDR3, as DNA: TGTGCCAGCAGCCCAAGAGGGGAAAGCAATCAGCCCCAGCATTTT. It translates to CASSPRGESNQPQHF. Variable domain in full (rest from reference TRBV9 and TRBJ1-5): DSGVTQTPKHLITATGQRVTLRCSPRSGDLSVYWYQQSLDQGLQFLIQYYNGEERAKGNILERFSAQQFPDLHSELNLSSLELGDSALYFCASSPRGESNQPQHFGDGTRLSIL.